Sequencing of this TCR beta chain was carried out in a study of cytomegalovirus exposure and HLA in healthy donors. Note on this clone: The antigen is not known.

CDR1 and CDR2 from the germline V gene are ENHRY and SYGVKD. With 3 bases removed from V and 2 bases from J, the gap between germline ends came to 13 bases. This CDR3 spans 15 amino acids. Use of 60 Vbeta and 13 Jbeta primers characterized the PCR. The data were produced by immunoSEQ multiplex PCR, yet TCRdb's version contains in-frame clones alone and is incomplete. The sample gives under 200,000 clones, 68% of which show up once; around 2.8% is in the top ten. Points from the study as a whole: Three CMV-associated chains proved CMV antigen-specific in vitro. Earlier results showed most TCR beta V segments being productive about 87% or about 30% of the time. Clonal expansion, a later analysis showed, was greater in HLA-associated TCR beta chains than in equally common others.

Sequenced: PBMCs. The V call is TRBV10-3, the J call TRBJ1-1, with D perhaps TRBD1 (5 bases). This sequence originates from a woman in her forties in good health and CMV-seropositive. This chain's CDR3 is CAISEWTGDNTEAFF. The CDR3 nucleotides are TGTGCCATCAGTGAATGGACGGGGGATAACACTGAAGCTTTCTTT.